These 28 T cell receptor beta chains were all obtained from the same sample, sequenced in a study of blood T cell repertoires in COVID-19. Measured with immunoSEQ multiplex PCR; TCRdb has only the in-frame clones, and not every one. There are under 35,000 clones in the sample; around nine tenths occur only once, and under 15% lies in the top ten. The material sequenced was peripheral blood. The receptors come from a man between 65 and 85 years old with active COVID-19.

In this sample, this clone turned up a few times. The CDR3 spells CASSPTKRLAASYEQYF. Here the CDR3 DNA reads TGCGCCAGCAGCCCGACAAAGAGACTAGCGGCCTCCTACGAGCAGTACTTC. J is TRBJ2-7 and V is TRBV5-1; 9 bases are a match to TRBD2. The CDR3 is 17 amino acids. J lost 0 bases, V lost 4 bases, and 11 bases had no gene match. Germline values: CDR1 SGHRS, CDR2 YFSETQ.

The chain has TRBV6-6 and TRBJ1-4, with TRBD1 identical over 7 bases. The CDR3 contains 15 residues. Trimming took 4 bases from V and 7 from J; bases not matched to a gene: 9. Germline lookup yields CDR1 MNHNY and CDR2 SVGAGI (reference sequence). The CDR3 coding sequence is TGTGCCAGCAGTTTATTGGGGACAGTGGGTGAAAAACTGTTTTTT. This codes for CASSLLGTVGEKLFF.

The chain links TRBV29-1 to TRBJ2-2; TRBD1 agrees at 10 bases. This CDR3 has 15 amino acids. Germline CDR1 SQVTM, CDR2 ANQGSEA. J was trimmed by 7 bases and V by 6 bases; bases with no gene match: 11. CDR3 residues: CSVRTGTGVRGELFF. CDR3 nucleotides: TGCAGCGTCCGAACCGGGACAGGGGTTCGCGGGGAGCTGTTTTTT.

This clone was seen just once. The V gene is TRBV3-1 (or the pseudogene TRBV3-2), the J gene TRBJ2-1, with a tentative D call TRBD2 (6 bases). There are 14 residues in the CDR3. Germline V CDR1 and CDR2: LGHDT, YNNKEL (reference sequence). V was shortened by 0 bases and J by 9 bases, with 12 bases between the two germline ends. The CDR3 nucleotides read TGTGCCAGCAGCCAAGAAGGCGGGACTTTTGAGCAGTTCTTC. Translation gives CASSQEGGTFEQFF.

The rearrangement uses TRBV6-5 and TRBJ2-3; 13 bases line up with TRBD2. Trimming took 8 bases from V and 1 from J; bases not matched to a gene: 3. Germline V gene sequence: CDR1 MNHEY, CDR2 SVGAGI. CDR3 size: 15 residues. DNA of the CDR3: TGTGCCAGCCGGACTAGCGGGAGCCGCACAGATACGCAGTATTTT. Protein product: CASRTSGSRTDTQYF.

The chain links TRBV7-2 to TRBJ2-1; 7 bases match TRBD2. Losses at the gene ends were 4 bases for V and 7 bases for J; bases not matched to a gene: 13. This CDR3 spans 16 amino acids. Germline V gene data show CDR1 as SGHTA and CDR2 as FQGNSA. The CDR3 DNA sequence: TGTGCCAGCAGCTGGGCTAGCGGAAATAGGAGAAATGAGCAGTTCTTC. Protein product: CASSWASGNRRNEQFF. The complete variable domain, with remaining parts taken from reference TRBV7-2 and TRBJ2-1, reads GAGVSQSPSNKVTEKGKDVELRCDPISGHTALYWYRQSLGQGLEFLIYFQGNSAPDKSGLPSDRFSAERTGGSVSTLTIQRTQQEDSAVYLCASSWASGNRRNEQFFGPGTRLTVL.

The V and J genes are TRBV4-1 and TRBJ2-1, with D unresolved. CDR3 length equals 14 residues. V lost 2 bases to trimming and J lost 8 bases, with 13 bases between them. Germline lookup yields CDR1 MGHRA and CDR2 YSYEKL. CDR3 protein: CASSQRYSVDEQFF. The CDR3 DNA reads TGCGCCAGCAGCCAAAGATATTCGGTAGATGAGCAGTTCTTC.

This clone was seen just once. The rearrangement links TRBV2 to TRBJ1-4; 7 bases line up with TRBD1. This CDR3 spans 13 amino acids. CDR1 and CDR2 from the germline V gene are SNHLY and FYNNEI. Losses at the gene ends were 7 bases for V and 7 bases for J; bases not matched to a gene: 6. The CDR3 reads CASKGRGVEKLFF. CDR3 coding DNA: TGTGCCAGCAAGGGCAGGGGGGTTGAAAAACTGTTTTTT. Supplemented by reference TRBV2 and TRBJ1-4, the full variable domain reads EPEVTQTPSHQVTQMGQEVILRCVPISNHLYFYWYRQILGQKVEFLVSFYNNEISEKSEIFDDQFSVERPDGSNFTLKIRSTKLEDSAMYFCASKGRGVEKLFFGSGTQLSVL.

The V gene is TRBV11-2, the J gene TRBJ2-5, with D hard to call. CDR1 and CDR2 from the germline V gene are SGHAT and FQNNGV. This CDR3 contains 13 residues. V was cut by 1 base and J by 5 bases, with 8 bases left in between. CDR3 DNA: TGTGCCAGCAGCTTAGGGGCGCAGGAGACCCAGTACTTC. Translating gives CASSLGAQETQYF.

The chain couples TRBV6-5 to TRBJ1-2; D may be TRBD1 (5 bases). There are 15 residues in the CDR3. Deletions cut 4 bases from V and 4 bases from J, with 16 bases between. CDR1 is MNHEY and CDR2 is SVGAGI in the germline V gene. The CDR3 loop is CASSSLGGTAYGYTF. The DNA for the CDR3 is TGTGCCAGCAGTTCCCTGGGGGGAACAGCCTATGGCTACACCTTC.

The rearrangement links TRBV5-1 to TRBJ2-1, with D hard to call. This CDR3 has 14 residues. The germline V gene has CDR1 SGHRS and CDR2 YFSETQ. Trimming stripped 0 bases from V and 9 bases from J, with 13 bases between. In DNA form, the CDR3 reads TGCGCCAGCAGCTTGGACTGGTTTGGTAGTGAGCAGTTCTTC. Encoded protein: CASSLDWFGSEQFF.

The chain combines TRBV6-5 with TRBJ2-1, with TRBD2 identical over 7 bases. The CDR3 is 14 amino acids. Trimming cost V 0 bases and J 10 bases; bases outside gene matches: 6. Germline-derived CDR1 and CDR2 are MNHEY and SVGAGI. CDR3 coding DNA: TGTGCCAGCAGTTACTCGGGGAGGGTGAGGGAGCAGTTCTTC. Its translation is CASSYSGRVREQFF.

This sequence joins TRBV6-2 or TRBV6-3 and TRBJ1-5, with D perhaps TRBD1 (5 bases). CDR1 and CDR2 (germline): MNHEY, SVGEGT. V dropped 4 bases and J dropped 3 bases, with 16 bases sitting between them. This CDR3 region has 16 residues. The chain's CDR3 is CASSSGEGRNNQPQHF. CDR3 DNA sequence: TGTGCCAGCAGTTCGGGGGAAGGTAGGAACAATCAGCCCCAGCATTTT.

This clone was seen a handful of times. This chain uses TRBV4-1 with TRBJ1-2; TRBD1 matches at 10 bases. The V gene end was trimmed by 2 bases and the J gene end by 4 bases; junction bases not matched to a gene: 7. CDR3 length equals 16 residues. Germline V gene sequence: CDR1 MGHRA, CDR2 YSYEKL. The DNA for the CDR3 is TGCGCCAGCAGCCAAATCCGGACAGGGGGATCCTATGGCTACACCTTC. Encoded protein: CASSQIRTGGSYGYTF.

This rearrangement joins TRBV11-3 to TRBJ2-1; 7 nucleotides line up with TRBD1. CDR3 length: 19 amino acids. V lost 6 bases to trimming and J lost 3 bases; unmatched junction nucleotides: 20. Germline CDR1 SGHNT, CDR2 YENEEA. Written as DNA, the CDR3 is TGTGCCAGCAGACGACAGGGACCTTCCCCCCCCAACATCTACAATGAGCAGTTCTTC. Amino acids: CASRRQGPSPPNIYNEQFF.

This chain's CDR3 is CAISESTEVGYTF. The DNA for the CDR3 is TGTGCCATCAGTGAAAGTACTGAGGTTGGCTACACCTTC. This chain joins TRBV10-3 and TRBJ1-2; D unresolved. Germline assignment: CDR1 ENHRY and CDR2 SYGVKD. V was cut by 3 bases and J by 7 bases, with 12 bases left in between. The CDR3 loop spans 13 amino acids.

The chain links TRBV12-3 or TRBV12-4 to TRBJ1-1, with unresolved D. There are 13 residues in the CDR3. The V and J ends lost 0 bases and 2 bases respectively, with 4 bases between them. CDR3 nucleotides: TGTGCCAGCAGTTTAGCGGCCAACACTGAAGCTTTCTTT. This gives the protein CASSLAANTEAFF.

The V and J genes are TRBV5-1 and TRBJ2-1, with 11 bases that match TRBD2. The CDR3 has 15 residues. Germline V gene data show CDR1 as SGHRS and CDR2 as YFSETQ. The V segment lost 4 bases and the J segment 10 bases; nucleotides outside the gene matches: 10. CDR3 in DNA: TGCGCCAGCAGCCCAATTAGCGGGAGGGGCGTCGAGCAGTTCTTC. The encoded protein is CASSPISGRGVEQFF. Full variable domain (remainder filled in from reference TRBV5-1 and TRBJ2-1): KAGVTQTPRYLIKTRGQQVTLSCSPISGHRSVSWYQQTPGQGLQFLFEYFSETQRNKGNFPGRFSGRQFSNSRSEMNVSTLELGDSALYLCASSPISGRGVEQFFGPGTRLTVL.

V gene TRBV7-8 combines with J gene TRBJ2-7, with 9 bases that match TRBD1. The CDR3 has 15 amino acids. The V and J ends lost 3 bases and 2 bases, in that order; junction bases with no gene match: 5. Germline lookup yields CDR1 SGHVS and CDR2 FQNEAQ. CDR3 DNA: TGTGCCAGCAGCTTTCCGGGACAGGGAACCTACGAGCAGTACTTC. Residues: CASSFPGQGTYEQYF.

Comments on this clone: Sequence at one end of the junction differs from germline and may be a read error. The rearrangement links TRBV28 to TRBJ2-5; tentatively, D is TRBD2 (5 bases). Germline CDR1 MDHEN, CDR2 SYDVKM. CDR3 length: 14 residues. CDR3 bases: TGTGCAAGCACGGCCTCCGGGATTAGGGAGACCCAGTACTTC. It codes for CASTASGIRETQYF. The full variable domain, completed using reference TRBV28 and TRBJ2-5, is DVKVTQSSRYLVKRTGEKVFLECVQDMDHENMFWYRQDPGLGLRLIYFSYDVKMKEKGDIPEGYSVSREKKERFSLILESASTNQTSMYLCASTASGIRETQYFGPGTRLLVL.

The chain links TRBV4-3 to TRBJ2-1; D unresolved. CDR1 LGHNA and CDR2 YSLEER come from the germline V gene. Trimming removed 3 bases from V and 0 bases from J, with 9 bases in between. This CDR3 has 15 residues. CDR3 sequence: CASSQSWSSYNEQFF. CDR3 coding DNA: TGCGCCAGCAGCCAGTCCTGGAGCTCCTACAATGAGCAGTTCTTC.

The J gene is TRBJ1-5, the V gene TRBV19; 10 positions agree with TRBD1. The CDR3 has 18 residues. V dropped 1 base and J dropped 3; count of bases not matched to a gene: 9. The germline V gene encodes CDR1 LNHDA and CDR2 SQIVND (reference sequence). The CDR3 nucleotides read TGTGCCAGTAGTATAGGACAGGGGGCTGGGGAATCCAATCAGCCCCAGCATTTT. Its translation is CASSIGQGAGESNQPQHF. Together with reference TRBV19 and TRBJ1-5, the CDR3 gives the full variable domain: DGGITQSPKYLFRKEGQNVTLSCEQNLNHDAMYWYRQDPGQGLRLIYYSQIVNDFQKGDIAEGYSVSREKKESFPLTVTSAQKNPTAFYLCASSIGQGAGESNQPQHFGDGTRLSIL.

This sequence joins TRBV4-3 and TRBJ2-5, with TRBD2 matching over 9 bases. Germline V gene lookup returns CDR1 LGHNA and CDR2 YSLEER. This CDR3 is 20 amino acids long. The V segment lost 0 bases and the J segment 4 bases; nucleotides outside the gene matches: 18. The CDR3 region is CASSQDSRTSGGRGGETQYF. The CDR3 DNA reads TGCGCCAGCAGCCAAGATTCCCGGACCAGTGGCGGGAGGGGCGGAGAGACCCAGTACTTC.

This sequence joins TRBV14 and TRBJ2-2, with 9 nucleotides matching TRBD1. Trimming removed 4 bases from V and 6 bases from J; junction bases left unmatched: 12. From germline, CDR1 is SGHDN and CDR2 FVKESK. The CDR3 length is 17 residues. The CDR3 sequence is CASSRNRDREVAGELFF. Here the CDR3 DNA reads TGTGCCAGCAGCCGGAACCGGGACAGGGAGGTTGCCGGGGAGCTGTTTTTT.

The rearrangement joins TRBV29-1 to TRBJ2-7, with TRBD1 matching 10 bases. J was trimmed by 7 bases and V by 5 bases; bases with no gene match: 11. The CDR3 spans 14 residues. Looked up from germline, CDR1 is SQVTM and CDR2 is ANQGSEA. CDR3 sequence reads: CSVIRDRGPGEQYF. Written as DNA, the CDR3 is TGCAGCGTTATCCGGGACAGGGGCCCCGGTGAGCAGTACTTC.

The CDR3 reads CASSAKIRGSYNEQFF. The CDR3 DNA follows: TGTGCCAGCAGCGCCAAGATCAGGGGCTCCTACAATGAGCAGTTCTTC. The J gene is TRBJ2-1, the V gene TRBV7-9; maybe TRBD1 (6 bases). Germline V gene lookup returns CDR1 SEHNR and CDR2 FQNEAQ (reference sequence). Trimming removed 5 bases from V and 0 bases from J, with 14 bases in between. The CDR3 is made up of 16 amino acids.

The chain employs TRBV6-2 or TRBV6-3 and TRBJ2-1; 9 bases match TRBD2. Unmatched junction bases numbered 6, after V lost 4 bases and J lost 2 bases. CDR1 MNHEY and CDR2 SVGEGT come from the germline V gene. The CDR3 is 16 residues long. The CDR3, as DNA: TGTGCCAGCAGTTTCGCTAGCGGGATAACCTACAATGAGCAGTTCTTC. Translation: CASSFASGITYNEQFF.

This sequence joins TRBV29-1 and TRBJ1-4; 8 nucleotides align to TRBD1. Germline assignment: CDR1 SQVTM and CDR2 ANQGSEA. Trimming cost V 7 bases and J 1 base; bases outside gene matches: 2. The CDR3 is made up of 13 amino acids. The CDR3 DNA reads TGCAGCGGAGGACAGGGAACTAATGAAAAACTGTTTTTT. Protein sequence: CSGGQGTNEKLFF.